Listed here is a single T cell receptor beta chain. Its recognized antigen is unknown. Base quality data are lacking; no much larger clone is found one base away. The sample comes from a study of blood T cell repertoires in COVID-19 (dated by TCRdb to 2018 to 2021). Study-level background: The collaborator samples originated in the United States, Italy and Spain and spanned the acute and convalescent phases of COVID-19. The material from the prospective study consisted of cDNA or gDNA derived from T cells, B-cell-depleted T cells, or PBMCs. The dataset comprised deeply sampled blood TCRbeta repertoires from subjects exposed to, actively infected with, or recovered from COVID-19. The repertoires were released in a freely available public database meant as a resource for research on the immune response to SARS-CoV-2. The samples were drawn from the first 160 participants of the ongoing ImmuneRACE study and from more than 1,000 subjects provided by 6 global collaborators. Sample metadata almost always included a de-identified subject ID, COVID-19 status, age in years and sex. Where HLA class I and class II types were available, the types were taken from metadata supplied by the sample provider, not from assay-based typing. Results the study describes overall, beyond this receptor: How much clinical and demographic metadata was included differed by source and by participant, and the metadata was provided uncurated.

The immunoSEQ Assay, a bias-controlled multiplex PCR, was used to amplify TCRbeta CDR3 regions from genomic DNA. As for the original processing: The number of nucleated cells in each sample was estimated from the amplification of reference gene primers within the assay. To quantify the absolute abundance of each unique TCRbeta CDR3 rearrangement, sequence reads were collapsed and filtered. For each sample, productive Simpson clonality was calculated as the square root of Simpson's diversity index across productive rearrangements. TCRdb obtained this table from immuneACCESS and retained in-frame rearrangements with V and J assigned. These tables miss some clones; where compared with another copy, unresolved V genes account for less than half of the shortfall, and the remainder is unexplained. V, J and clone size were drawn from that table, and D and trimming were deduced from the DNA. The sample table lists about 120,000 clones, about 74% of them with a count of one. Roughly 5.5% of the sample comes from the top ten.

Each collaborating institution followed its own protocols to collect whole blood in K2EDTA tubes. For TCRbeta analysis, collaborators shipped samples in one of three forms: frozen whole blood, isolated PBMCs, or DNA extracted from either of those sample types. This clonotype originated in a man in his sixties with acute or convalescent COVID-19. What was sequenced was peripheral blood.

The bases are TGTGCCAGCAGCCAAGATTGGCCTAGCGGGGGGGCCGGGACCAAAAACATTCAGTACTTC. Its coded protein is CASSQDWPSGGAGTKNIQYF. The chain is encoded by TRBV4-2 joined to TRBJ2-4, with TRBD2 matching 12 junction bases. Counted from cysteine to phenylalanine, this CDR3 has 20 amino acids. CDR3 DNA only is kept here, 60 bases in frame from base 1. As encoded in the germline V gene, CDR1 is LGHNA while CDR2 is YNFKEQ. Here V drops 0 bases and J drops 2 bases, and the junction holds 11 bases not matched to any gene.